These 13 T cell receptor beta chains were sequenced from one sample in a study of cytomegalovirus exposure and HLA in healthy donors. The PCR made use of 60 Vbeta and 13 Jbeta primers. Measured with immunoSEQ multiplex PCR; TCRdb has only the in-frame clones, and not every one. This sample carries 20,000 to 25,000 clones, 70% to 80% of them seen once, and the ten largest clones take 7% to 8%. The sequencing sample was made of PBMCs. Every receptor here comes from a man aged 60-69 years in good health and CMV-seronegative.

The chain joins TRBV19 to TRBJ1-5; the D gene is possibly TRBD1 (5 bases). There are 13 residues in the CDR3. V shed 2 bases and J shed 6 bases, with 8 bases lying between them. Germline CDR1 and CDR2: LNHDA and SQIVND (reference sequence). CDR3 in amino acids: CASSIWGVQPQHF. CDR3 in DNA: TGTGCCAGTAGTATATGGGGGGTTCAGCCCCAGCATTTT.

The gene calls are TRBV19 and TRBJ2-7; D unclear. This CDR3 is 15 amino acids long. Germline CDR1 reads LNHDA; CDR2 reads SQIVND (reference sequence). The V and J ends lost 3 bases and 0 bases respectively, with 12 bases between them. CDR3 loop: CASSINKWSSYEQYF. The DNA of the CDR3 is TGTGCCAGTAGTATTAACAAGTGGAGCTCCTACGAGCAGTACTTC. Combining the CDR3 with reference TRBV19 and TRBJ2-7 gives the whole variable domain DGGITQSPKYLFRKEGQNVTLSCEQNLNHDAMYWYRQDPGQGLRLIYYSQIVNDFQKGDIAEGYSVSREKKESFPLTVTSAQKNPTAFYLCASSINKWSSYEQYFGPGTRLTVT.

The CDR3 DNA reads as TGTGCCAGCAGGCCCGGGACAGGGAGGTACGAGCAGTACTTC. Protein: CASRPGTGRYEQYF. This chain connects TRBV6-5 to TRBJ2-7; 9 positions agree with TRBD1. CDR3 length: 14 amino acids. Germline values: CDR1 MNHEY, CDR2 SVGAGI. The J segment lost 4 bases and the V segment lost 6 bases, leaving 7 bases of the junction unmatched.

As for this clone: One end of the junction varies from germline; a read error may be responsible. This rearrangement joins TRBV7-8 to TRBJ2-1, with TRBD2 identical over 11 bases. This CDR3 has 15 residues. Germline values: CDR1 SGHVS, CDR2 FQNEAQ. The CDR3 DNA reads as TGTTCCAGCAGTCTTAGCGGGGGGGATTACAATGAGCAGTTCTTC. Its protein product is CSSSLSGGDYNEQFF.

The chain carries TRBV6-5 and TRBJ2-7; D perhaps matches TRBD2 (6 bases). The CDR3 has 14 residues. V shed 10 bases and J shed 1 base, with 17 bases lying between them. CDR1 MNHEY and CDR2 SVGAGI come from the germline V gene. The CDR3 DNA reads as TGTGCCACCCGAAAGGGCGGGACTTCCTACGAGCAGTACTTC. Its translation is CATRKGGTSYEQYF.

The V call is TRBV6-5, the J call TRBJ2-1; TRBD2 might be the D (5 bases). The CDR3 is 15 residues long. V was shortened by 3 bases and J by 0 bases, with 9 bases between the two germline ends. Germline V gene sequence: CDR1 MNHEY, CDR2 SVGAGI. For the CDR3, the DNA is TGTGCCAGCAGTTATGAGGGCTTCTCCTACAATGAGCAGTTCTTC. It is translated as CASSYEGFSYNEQFF.

The rearrangement links TRBV7-2 to TRBJ2-3; TRBD2 matches at 11 bases. The CDR3 has 17 amino acids. With 1 base clipped from V and 5 bases from J, the junction kept 8 bases outside the gene matches. The germline V gene has CDR1 SGHTA and CDR2 FQGNSA. The CDR3 loop is CASSLVVSGRAGDTQYF. DNA for the CDR3: TGTGCCAGCAGCTTAGTTGTTAGCGGGAGGGCAGGAGATACGCAGTATTTT.

The rearrangement uses TRBV19 and TRBJ1-6; 9 positions match TRBD1. The V segment lost 6 bases and the J segment 9 bases; nucleotides outside the gene matches: 9. The V gene's germline CDR1 is LNHDA and CDR2 SQIVND (reference sequence). The CDR3 extends over 15 amino acids. Here the CDR3 reads CASSAGTGRSSPLHF. In DNA form, the CDR3 reads TGTGCCAGTAGCGCCGGGACAGGGCGTAGTTCACCCCTCCACTTT.

The V gene is TRBV5-1, the J gene TRBJ2-7; 12 bases agree with TRBD2. V was clipped by 4 bases and J by 5 bases; unmatched bases: 10. Germline lookup yields CDR1 SGHRS and CDR2 YFSETQ. The CDR3 consists of 16 residues. The CDR3 spells CASSQDWASGRDEQYF. The CDR3 region has the DNA TGCGCCAGCAGCCAGGACTGGGCTAGCGGGAGGGACGAGCAGTACTTC.

The chain has TRBV19 and TRBJ1-2; possible D gene TRBD1, 5 bases. V lost 4 bases and J 0 bases, leaving 15 bases between the germline ends. The CDR3 sequence is 16 residues long. The V gene's germline CDR1 is LNHDA and CDR2 SQIVND (reference sequence). CDR3 bases: TGTGCCAGTAGTAGGGGCCGGGCAGCAGCTAACTATGGCTACACCTTC. Encoded protein: CASSRGRAAANYGYTF.

The sample holds a few counts of this clone. V is TRBV19 and J is TRBJ2-3; 10 bases agree with TRBD2. Unmatched junction bases numbered 8, after V lost 7 bases and J lost 4 bases. Germline V lookup: CDR1 LNHDA, CDR2 SQIVND (reference sequence). The CDR3 consists of 15 residues. CDR3 region: CASTSQRGGPDTQYF. Here the CDR3 DNA reads TGTGCCAGTACCTCTCAGCGGGGGGGCCCAGATACGCAGTATTTT.

The chain combines TRBV5-6 with TRBJ2-5; 13 nucleotides agree with TRBD2. Germline V gives CDR1 SGHDT, CDR2 YYEEEE. V was clipped by 5 bases and J by 7 bases; unmatched bases: 14. The CDR3 totals 17 residues. The CDR3 is CASSANPGLAGSGTQYF. Written as DNA, the CDR3 is TGTGCCAGCAGTGCTAACCCGGGACTAGCGGGGTCGGGGACCCAGTACTTC. Complete variable domain (other parts from reference TRBV5-6 and TRBJ2-5): DAGVTQSPTHLIKTRGQQVTLRCSPKSGHDTVSWYQQALGQGPQFIFQYYEEEERQRGNFPDRFSGHQFPNYSSELNVNALLLGDSALYLCASSANPGLAGSGTQYFGPGTRLLVL.

This rearrangement joins TRBV9 to TRBJ2-2, with D perhaps TRBD2 (5 bases). Germline CDR1 and CDR2: SGDLS and YYNGEE. V lost 3 bases, J lost 2 bases, and 14 bases lay in between. CDR3 size: 16 residues. CDR3 loop: CASSAHGILNTGELFF. For the CDR3, the DNA is TGTGCCAGCAGCGCCCACGGGATTCTCAACACCGGGGAGCTGTTTTTT. Full variable domain (outside the CDR3, taken from reference TRBV9 and TRBJ2-2): DSGVTQTPKHLITATGQRVTLRCSPRSGDLSVYWYQQSLDQGLQFLIQYYNGEERAKGNILERFSAQQFPDLHSELNLSSLELGDSALYFCASSAHGILNTGELFFGEGSRLTVL.